This T cell receptor (beta chain) emerged from a study of CD8 T cells in Susac syndrome. V lost 4 bases, J lost 8 bases, and 8 bases stayed unmatched. Germline loops: CDR1 SGHTA, CDR2 FQGNSA. The CDR3 length is 16 residues. Fulfillment of recently defined diagnostic criteria for definite or probable disease was shown by the patients with Susac syndrome. TEMRA cells were enriched by FACS, while CD8+ and CD4+ T cells were obtained through a negative isolation that was performed magnetically. Reverse transcription of roughly 0.5 to 1 ug RNA was performed with random hexamers. By means of immunoSEQ multiplex PCR, TCR beta CDR3 spanning 54 Vbeta and 13 Jbeta underwent amplification. TCRdb redid the calling of the immunoSEQ multiplex PCR reads with MiXCR, one entry per CDR3 protein. The data hold some 94,000 distinct CDR3 sequences, with around 94% observed a single time.

The chain links TRBV7-2 to TRBJ2-1, with TRBD2 matching over 13 bases. The TCR sequence derives from a human donor with Susac syndrome. Sequenced input: CD4+ T cells from PBMCs. The CDR3 region has the DNA TGTGCCAGCAGCTCAGGGACTAGCGGGGTTGTAGATGAGCAGTTCTTC. Protein product: CASSSGTSGVVDEQFF.